The 20 T cell receptor beta chains reported below all come from one sample, sequenced in a study of T cell responses to AZD1222 COVID-19 vaccine. TCRdb's copy holds only in-frame clones and misses some; the assay was immunoSEQ multiplex PCR. The data show some 81,000 clones, with just over 85% seen just once and 5.6% held by the top ten. Here the sequenced sample was peripheral blood, taken 28 days after the second AZD1222 dose. All receptors derive from an adult who received the AZD1222 COVID-19 vaccine.

The gene calls are TRBV6-5 and TRBJ2-7; D is perhaps TRBD2 (5 bases). This CDR3 spans 15 amino acids. CDR1 is MNHEY, CDR2 SVGAGI, per germline. V was clipped by 2 bases and J by 1 base, with 12 bases between them. CDR3 DNA: TGTGCCAGCAGTTACGGGTTCTCGGGATCCTACGAGCAGTACTTC. Its translation is CASSYGFSGSYEQYF.

This sequence joins TRBV6-5 and TRBJ1-1, with TRBD1 as a possible D gene (5 bases). Germline CDR1 and CDR2: MNHEY and SVGAGI. V was cut by 4 bases and J by 11 bases, with 20 bases left in between. This CDR3 spans 14 amino acids. As DNA, the CDR3 is TGTGCCAGCAGTTCTCCGGGGGGACTTAAAATGGCTTTCTTT. Translating gives CASSSPGGLKMAFF.

A word on this clone: At one end the junction does not follow the germline gene, possibly because of a read error. The gene calls are TRBV5-3 and TRBJ2-1; 11 bases map to TRBD2. TRBV5-3 counts as an open reading frame of uncertain function. The CDR3 is made up of 14 amino acids. The CDR3 loop is CTRSSGTSGNEQFF. CDR3 DNA sequence: TGTACCAGAAGCTCCGGGACTAGCGGTAATGAGCAGTTCTTC.

The rearrangement links TRBV28 to TRBJ2-7; TRBD2 aligns across 7 bases. V gave up 3 bases and J gave up 2 bases; unmatched junction bases: 10. CDR1 and CDR2 from the germline V gene are MDHEN and SYDVKM. This CDR3 region has 16 residues. The CDR3, as DNA: TGTGCCAGCAGTTTCCATCTAGCGGAGCTGACCTACGAGCAGTACTTC. Amino acid sequence: CASSFHLAELTYEQYF. Full variable domain (outside the CDR3, taken from reference TRBV28 and TRBJ2-7): DVKVTQSSRYLVKRTGEKVFLECVQDMDHENMFWYRQDPGLGLRLIYFSYDVKMKEKGDIPEGYSVSREKKERFSLILESASTNQTSMYLCASSFHLAELTYEQYFGPGTRLTVT.

This clone was recorded once. This chain connects TRBV28 to TRBJ1-6; D remains unclear. Between the trimmed V and J ends, which lost 4 bases and 10 bases, there was a span of 17 bases. The CDR3 runs to 15 residues. The germline V gene has CDR1 MDHEN and CDR2 SYDVKM. The CDR3 DNA sequence: TGTGCCAGCAGTTATCCCGACCATGGGGTCTCACCCCTCCACTTT. Encoded protein: CASSYPDHGVSPLHF.

V and J are TRBV12-3 or TRBV12-4 and TRBJ2-5; 8 bases map to TRBD1. CDR3 length: 13 residues. The V and J ends lost 7 bases and 1 base, in that order; junction bases with no gene match: 2. The DNA of the CDR3 is TGTGCCAGCAACAGGGGGACCCAAGAGACCCAGTACTTC. It specifies CASNRGTQETQYF.

This chain connects TRBV6-1 to TRBJ1-1, with a possible D match to TRBD1 (6 bases). The germline CDR1 and CDR2 sequences are MNHNS and SASEGT. Trimming cost V 5 bases and J 0 bases, with 10 bases left between them. The CDR3 totals 14 residues. The DNA of the CDR3 is TGTGCCAGCAGTTCTGGGGGGCTGAACACTGAAGCTTTCTTT. It yields the protein CASSSGGLNTEAFF.

The V call is TRBV5-1, the J call TRBJ2-5, with D perhaps TRBD1 (5 bases). CDR3 length: 14 residues. Germline loops: CDR1 SGHRS, CDR2 YFSETQ. V gave up 2 bases and J gave up 0 bases, with 8 bases separating them. In DNA, the CDR3 is TGCGCCAGCAGCTTCCAGGGCCACCAAGAGACCCAGTACTTC. It translates to CASSFQGHQETQYF.

The chain links TRBV5-1 to TRBJ1-1; D may be TRBD1 (6 bases). CDR1 SGHRS and CDR2 YFSETQ come from the germline V gene. CDR3 size: 14 residues. The germline V and J ends were trimmed by 0 bases and 1 base, with 7 bases remaining between them. CDR3 loop: CASSLGDKNTEAFF. The CDR3 coding sequence is TGCGCCAGCAGCTTGGGGGACAAGAACACTGAAGCTTTCTTT.

CDR3 loop: CASSPPDSHNEQFF. The CDR3 region has the DNA TGTGCCAGCAGCCCCCCGGACAGTCACAATGAGCAGTTCTTC. The chain employs TRBV7-3 and TRBJ2-1, with D possibly TRBD1 on 6 matching bases. Germline loops: CDR1 SGHTA, CDR2 FQGTGA. V lost 5 bases and J 5 bases, leaving 13 bases between the germline ends. The CDR3 loop spans 14 amino acids.

This chain uses TRBV18 with TRBJ2-3; 11 nucleotides line up with TRBD1. The CDR3 is made up of 16 amino acids. In germline, CDR1 is KGHSH, CDR2 LQKENI. V was pared by 3 bases and J by 5 bases, with 7 bases of the junction left unmatched. CDR3 residues: CASSPRTGGAEDTQYF. CDR3 DNA sequence: TGTGCCAGCTCACCCCGGACAGGGGGCGCGGAAGATACGCAGTATTTT.

The sample holds many counts of this clone. The chain combines TRBV2 with TRBJ2-7; D perhaps matches TRBD1 (5 bases). V was pared by 6 bases and J by 1 base, with 13 bases between. CDR1 and CDR2 from the germline V gene are SNHLY and FYNNEI. The CDR3 covers 14 residues. Here the CDR3 DNA reads TGTGCCAGCAGCGCCGACAGTGCTTCCTACGAGCAGTACTTC. It is translated as CASSADSASYEQYF.

This rearrangement joins TRBV2 to TRBJ2-7; 9 bases fit TRBD2. The CDR3 contains 13 residues. The ends lost 8 bases at V and 0 bases at J; junction bases unmatched: 2. Germline V gene lookup returns CDR1 SNHLY and CDR2 FYNNEI. CDR3: CASGTSSSYEQYF. CDR3 coding DNA: TGTGCCAGCGGGACTAGCAGCTCCTACGAGCAGTACTTC.

This clone was detected only once. The chain has TRBV30 and TRBJ1-5, with D uncertain. The germline V and J ends were trimmed by 0 bases and 6 bases, with 12 bases remaining between them. This CDR3 is built from 14 residues. In germline, CDR1 is GTSNPN, CDR2 SVGIG (reference sequence). The chain's CDR3 is CAWSVTVNGQPQHF. The DNA of the CDR3 is TGTGCCTGGAGTGTAACGGTCAATGGTCAGCCCCAGCATTTT.

This chain joins TRBV5-5 and TRBJ1-5, with D hard to call. Germline V CDR1 and CDR2: SGHKS, YYEKEE (reference sequence). The CDR3 is 17 residues long. Trimming cost V 4 bases and J 0 bases, with 17 bases left between them. In nucleotides, the CDR3 is TGTGCCAGCAGCCCTTTTGGCCGAGGGAATAGCAATCAGCCCCAGCATTTT. Protein product: CASSPFGRGNSNQPQHF.

The chain couples TRBV30 to TRBJ1-5; TRBD1 matches 8 bases. The J segment lost 7 bases and the V segment lost 2 bases, leaving 10 bases of the junction unmatched. This CDR3 comprises 15 residues. CDR1 and CDR2 from the germline V gene are GTSNPN and SVGIG (reference sequence). The CDR3 loop reads CAWSPPDRADQPQHF. CDR3 bases: TGTGCCTGGAGTCCTCCGGACAGGGCTGACCAGCCCCAGCATTTT.

The gene calls are TRBV28 and TRBJ1-4; 9 nucleotides align to TRBD1. The CDR3 has 17 amino acids. Germline trimming cut 4 bases from V and 2 bases from J; bases unmatched to any gene: 8. In germline, CDR1 is MDHEN, CDR2 SYDVKM. The CDR3 coding sequence is TGTGCCAGCAGTTCCGGGACAGGGTCAGGGACTAATGAAAAACTGTTTTTT. Amino acid sequence: CASSSGTGSGTNEKLFF.

V is TRBV19 and J is TRBJ1-1; tentative D call: TRBD1 (6 bases). Trimming took off 6 bases at V and 4 bases at J, with 9 bases between the two ends. The CDR3 consists of 12 residues. The germline CDR1 and CDR2 sequences are LNHDA and SQIVND (reference sequence). CDR3 amino acids: CASRQGGTEAFF. DNA for the CDR3: TGTGCCAGTAGACAGGGTGGCACTGAAGCTTTCTTT.

V is TRBV29-1 and J is TRBJ1-1; D perhaps matches TRBD1 (6 bases). This CDR3 contains 13 residues. CDR1 is SQVTM and CDR2 is ANQGSEA in the germline V gene. V was trimmed by 6 bases and J by 2 bases, leaving 13 bases between them. CDR3: CSVEDRTNTEAFF. CDR3 sequence (DNA): TGCAGCGTCGAGGACAGAACAAACACTGAAGCTTTCTTT.

The gene calls are TRBV29-1 and TRBJ2-7, with 8 bases identical to TRBD1. This CDR3 is 13 amino acids long. Unmatched junction bases numbered 6, after V lost 5 bases and J lost 3 bases. Germline CDR1 and CDR2: SQVTM and ANQGSEA. This CDR3 is CSVLLDRDYEQYF. The CDR3 DNA reads TGCAGCGTTCTCTTGGACAGGGACTACGAGCAGTACTTC.